Listed here are 2 T cell receptor beta chains from one sample, sequenced in a study of T cell responses to AZD1222 COVID-19 vaccine. Repertoires were generated with immunoSEQ multiplex PCR, while TCRdb's copy carries only in-frame clones and drops some. Of 210,000 or so clones listed, approximately 94% were seen once; the top ten hold 1%. Here the sequenced sample was peripheral blood, taken on day 0 of MenACWY control vaccination. The receptors stem from an adult in good health.

The chain is built from TRBV5-4 and TRBJ2-7; 12 bases match TRBD2. This CDR3 region has 16 residues. Trimming took 2 bases from V and 4 from J; bases not matched to a gene: 7. The V gene's germline CDR1 is SGHNT and CDR2 YYREEE (reference sequence). The CDR3 spells CASSLDTGTSGYEQYF. The CDR3 coding sequence is TGTGCCAGCAGCTTAGATACCGGGACTAGCGGGTACGAGCAGTACTTC.

This clone was counted once. The chain is built from TRBV6-5 and TRBJ2-2; no clear D. Trimming removed 6 bases from V and 6 bases from J, with 14 bases in between. The CDR3 contains 14 residues. Germline CDR1 MNHEY, CDR2 SVGAGI. DNA for the CDR3: TGTGCCAGCAGGAGAGGAGTTTTTTCCGGGGAGCTGTTTTTT. Translating gives CASRRGVFSGELFF.